This TCR beta chain was captured in a study of T cell changes during pregnancy in multiple sclerosis. The assay was immunoSEQ multiplex PCR, and TCRdb's table has in-frame clones only and misses some. This table holds tens of thousands of clones, about 94% found once. V was shortened by 4 bases and J by 4 bases, with 10 bases between the two germline ends. CDR1 is MGHRA, CDR2 YSYEKL, per germline. CDR3 length: 13 residues. The TCR originated in a female donor with multiple sclerosis, enrolled in a pregnancy study. V gene TRBV4-1 combines with J gene TRBJ1-1; D gene ambiguous. The sample consisted of peripheral blood, taken in the third trimester of pregnancy. The CDR3 here is CASSPPGSTEAFF. The CDR3 DNA reads as TGCGCCAGCAGCCCCCCAGGCAGCACTGAAGCTTTCTTT.